This T cell receptor (beta chain) was identified in a study of long-term antiretroviral therapy in people with HIV. The CDR3 totals 14 residues. The germline V gene has CDR1 SGHTA and CDR2 FQGNSA. The V end lost 5 bases, the J end lost 7 bases, and 17 bases lay between the germline ends. The table lists this clone with a count of one. Version v3.0 of the immunoSEQ assay ran at survey level. Assay used: immunoSEQ multiplex PCR; TCRdb lists only in-frame clones, some missing. The profile shows about 33,000 clones, approximately 96% of them singletons. Two or more post-ART PBMC samples, plus at least one pre-ART sample, were available for each donor.

The source is a man younger than 45 with HIV. Sample: unsorted PBMCs, taken approximately 6.5 years after starting antiretroviral therapy. The chain links TRBV7-2 to TRBJ1-1; no clear D gene. CDR3 in amino acids: CASSKRTGSFEAFF. CDR3 coding DNA: TGTGCCAGCAGCAAACGGACGGGCAGCTTTGAAGCTTTCTTT.